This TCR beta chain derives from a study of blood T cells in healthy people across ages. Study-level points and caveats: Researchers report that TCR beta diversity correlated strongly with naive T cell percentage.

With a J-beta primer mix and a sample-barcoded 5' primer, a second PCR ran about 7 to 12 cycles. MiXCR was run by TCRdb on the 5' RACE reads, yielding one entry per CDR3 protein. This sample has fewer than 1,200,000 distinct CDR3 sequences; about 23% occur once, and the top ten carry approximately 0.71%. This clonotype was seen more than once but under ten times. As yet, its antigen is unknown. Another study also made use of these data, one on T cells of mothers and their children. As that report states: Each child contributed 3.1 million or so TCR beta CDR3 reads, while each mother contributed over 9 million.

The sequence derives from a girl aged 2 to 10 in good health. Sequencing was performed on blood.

The chain's CDR3 is CATRSSDRGMYEQFF. The DNA for the CDR3 is TGTGCCACCAGGTCCTCGGACAGGGGAATGTATGAGCAGTTCTTC. The chain carries TRBV24-1 and TRBJ2-5, with 9 bases identical to TRBD1. The DNA end favors TRBJ2-1, so the J call may be wrong. Germline V gene data show CDR1 as KGHDR and CDR2 as SFDVKD. This CDR3 has 15 amino acids.